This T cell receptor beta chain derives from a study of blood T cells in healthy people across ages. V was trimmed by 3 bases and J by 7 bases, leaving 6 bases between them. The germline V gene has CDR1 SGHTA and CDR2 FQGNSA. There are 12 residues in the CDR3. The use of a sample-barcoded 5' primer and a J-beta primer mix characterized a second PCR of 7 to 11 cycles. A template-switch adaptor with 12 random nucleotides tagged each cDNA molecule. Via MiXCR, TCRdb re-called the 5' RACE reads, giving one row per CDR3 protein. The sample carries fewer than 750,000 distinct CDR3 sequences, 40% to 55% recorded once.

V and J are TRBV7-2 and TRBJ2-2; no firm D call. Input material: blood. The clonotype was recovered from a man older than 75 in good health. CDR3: CASSFVGGELFF. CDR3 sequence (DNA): TGTGCCAGCAGCTTTGTAGGCGGGGAGCTGTTTTTT.